Below, one TCR beta chain is given with its context. What it recognizes is unknown. These data originate in a study of cytomegalovirus exposure and HLA in healthy donors. Findings and limits, study-wide: TCR beta sequences reportedly predicted most subjects' HLA-A and HLA-B alleles accurately. In a later analysis, fewer than 20,000 TCR beta sequences were associated with HLA alleles at 0.05 false discovery rate.

13 Jbeta primers and 60 Vbeta primers were used for the PCR. Here immunoSEQ multiplex PCR was the method, and the copy in TCRdb shows in-frame clones only, minus some. In the table there are fewer than 150,000 clones, 76% of which are singletons. The germline V gene has CDR1 MNHNY and CDR2 SVGAGI (reference sequence). The V and J ends lost 6 bases and 0 bases respectively, with 9 bases between them. CDR3 length: 14 amino acids. The chain employs TRBV6-6 and TRBJ2-1; D is possibly TRBD2 (5 bases). The source of this sequence is a man in his forties or fifties in good health and CMV-seropositive. What was sequenced was PBMCs. This CDR3 reads CASRELVSYNEQFF. The CDR3 bases are TGTGCCAGCAGGGAACTAGTCTCCTACAATGAGCAGTTCTTC.